This T cell receptor beta chain comes out of a study of shared clonotypes between healthy human individuals. Whole-study context: For every donor, three CD4 naive, three CD4 memory, two CD8 naive and one CD8 memory plates were used. Overall study findings and caveats: Rarefaction revealed incomplete sorted-subset sequencing despite large depth. There were few donors, and this limited the genetic and exposure-history diversity represented.

Each sample came from a Caucasian adult donor living in Nashville, Tennessee. As to this clone: Its antigen is undetermined.

The CDR3 length is 13 residues. Germline CDR1 MDHEN, CDR2 SYDVKM. V lost 4 bases to trimming and J lost 2 bases, with 6 bases between them. Clones were read by immunoSEQ multiplex PCR, and TCRdb kept only the in-frame ones, dropping some. The repertoire includes roughly 2,300,000 clones, 80% to 95% of them detected once, and roughly 0.34% sits in the top ten. The receptor comes from a man younger than 35 in good health. Some clones in this sample may be carry-over from other donors' samples. The chain has TRBV28 and TRBJ2-1; no reliable D call. Input material: naive CD4+ T cells from PBMCs. Subset specified: CD45RA+ positively selected. In nucleotides, the CDR3 is TGTGCCAGCAGTTCCCTACCCTACAATGAGCAGTTCTTC. This translates into CASSSLPYNEQFF.